The rows below give T cell receptor beta chains drawn from one sample of a study of T cell responses to AZD1222 COVID-19 vaccine. The protocol was immunoSEQ multiplex PCR, while the TCRdb copy is restricted to in-frame clones and leaves out a portion. In the table there are around 130,000 clones, roughly 88% of which are singletons. Sequenced material: peripheral blood, taken on day 0 of AZD1222 vaccination. These receptors were collected from an adult in good health. Both conserved end residues are part of each CDR3. D genes are given only for firm matches. Size is stated for part of the rows, as once, few or many counts, or as a class when the clone is expanded.

J gene: TRBJ1-2; clone size: .; D gene: TRBD1; V gene: TRBV30; CDR3 protein: CAWSGTGKYGYTF; CDR3 DNA: TGTGCCTGGAGTGGGACAGGGAAGTATGGCTACACCTTC
J gene: TRBJ1-1; clone size: once; D gene: .; V gene: TRBV11-2; CDR3 protein: CASSLELNTEAFF; CDR3 DNA: TGTGCCAGCAGCTTAGAACTGAACACTGAAGCTTTCTTT
J gene: TRBJ2-7; clone size: .; D gene: TRBD2; V gene: TRBV30; CDR3 protein: CAGEREGRSEQYF; CDR3 DNA: TGTGCCGGAGAGCGGGAGGGCCGCTCAGAGCAGTACTTC
J gene: TRBJ2-3; clone size: .; D gene: TRBD1; V gene: TRBV29-1; CDR3 protein: CSVGDRQSTDTQYF; CDR3 DNA: TGCAGCGTTGGGGACAGACAAAGCACAGATACGCAGTATTTT
J gene: TRBJ1-5; clone size: .; D gene: .; V gene: TRBV4-2; CDR3 protein: CASSQDVSFNQPQHF; CDR3 DNA: TGTGCCAGCAGCCAAGATGTAAGTTTCAATCAGCCCCAGCATTTT
J gene: TRBJ1-2; clone size: few; D gene: TRBD1; V gene: TRBV19; CDR3 protein: CASSITGQGGGYTF; CDR3 DNA: TGTGCCAGTAGTATAACGGGACAGGGAGGCGGCTACACCTTC
J gene: TRBJ1-2; clone size: .; D gene: .; V gene: TRBV5-4; CDR3 protein: CASSLGGTALLLDGYTF; CDR3 DNA: TGTGCCAGCAGCTTGGGAGGGACGGCCTTACTTTTGGATGGCTACACCTTC
J gene: TRBJ2-7; clone size: once; D gene: .; V gene: TRBV29-1; CDR3 protein: CSVVIRAQDEQYF; CDR3 DNA: TGCAGCGTTGTAATACGGGCTCAGGACGAGCAGTACTTC
J gene: TRBJ2-7; clone size: once; D gene: .; V gene: TRBV27; CDR3 protein: CASTPRGRGYEQYF; CDR3 DNA: TGTGCCAGCACTCCCAGGGGCAGGGGCTACGAGCAGTACTTC
J gene: TRBJ2-7; clone size: .; D gene: TRBD1; V gene: TRBV5-6; CDR3 protein: CASSPYRGSYEQYF; CDR3 DNA: TGTGCCAGCAGCCCTTACAGGGGAAGTTACGAGCAGTACTTC
J gene: TRBJ2-7; clone size: .; D gene: TRBD1; V gene: TRBV25-1; CDR3 protein: CASSEMTGTYEQYF; CDR3 DNA: TGTGCCAGCAGTGAGATGACAGGGACCTACGAGCAGTACTTC
J gene: TRBJ1-2; clone size: .; D gene: .; V gene: TRBV3-1/TRBV3-2; CDR3 protein: CASSTQSGYGYTF; CDR3 DNA: TGTGCCAGCTCTACGCAGTCGGGCTATGGCTACACCTTC
J gene: TRBJ1-2; clone size: .; D gene: .; V gene: TRBV27; CDR3 protein: CASSPQGHYGYTF; CDR3 DNA: TGTGCCAGCAGTCCTCAGGGGCACTATGGCTACACCTTC
J gene: TRBJ2-1; clone size: once; D gene: .; V gene: TRBV3-1/TRBV3-2; CDR3 protein: CASSQANSVDEQFF; CDR3 DNA: TGTGCCAGCAGCCAAGCTAACAGTGTGGATGAGCAGTTCTTC
J gene: TRBJ1-6; clone size: .; D gene: .; V gene: TRBV18; CDR3 protein: CASSQTQVHNSPLHF; CDR3 DNA: TGTGCCAGCTCACAAACACAAGTTCATAATTCACCCCTCCACTTT
J gene: TRBJ2-7; clone size: .; D gene: TRBD2; V gene: TRBV11-3; CDR3 protein: CASSLEGVGTSGDYEQYF; CDR3 DNA: TGTGCCAGCAGCTTAGAAGGTGTCGGGACTAGCGGGGACTACGAGCAGTACTTC
J gene: TRBJ1-2; clone size: .; D gene: .; V gene: TRBV7-8; CDR3 protein: CASSLLGRPERGYTF; CDR3 DNA: TGTGCCAGCAGCTTATTGGGACGGCCGGAGCGAGGCTACACCTTC
J gene: TRBJ1-5; clone size: once; D gene: TRBD1; V gene: TRBV12-3/TRBV12-4; CDR3 protein: CASSLQGVGPQHF; CDR3 DNA: TGTGCCAGCAGTCTACAGGGGGTCGGGCCCCAGCATTTT
J gene: TRBJ1-1; clone size: .; D gene: TRBD1; V gene: TRBV7-3; CDR3 protein: CASSVQGGTTEAFF; CDR3 DNA: TGTGCCAGCAGCGTACAGGGGGGTACCACTGAAGCTTTCTTT
J gene: TRBJ2-3; clone size: few; D gene: TRBD2; V gene: TRBV6-4; CDR3 protein: CASRETLAGTQYF; CDR3 DNA: TGTGCCAGCAGAGAAACTTTAGCGGGGACGCAGTATTTT
J gene: TRBJ2-7; clone size: .; D gene: .; V gene: TRBV12-5; CDR3 protein: CASAYSRGEQYF; CDR3 DNA: TGTGCTAGTGCTTACTCCCGGGGGGAGCAGTACTTC
J gene: TRBJ1-1; clone size: .; D gene: .; V gene: TRBV18; CDR3 protein: CASSPSVAGAFF; CDR3 DNA: TGTGCCAGCTCACCTTCCGTGGCGGGAGCTTTCTTT
J gene: TRBJ2-2; clone size: .; D gene: .; V gene: TRBV24-1; CDR3 protein: CATARGNTGELFF; CDR3 DNA: TGTGCCACCGCTCGAGGGAACACCGGGGAGCTGTTTTTT
J gene: TRBJ1-1; clone size: .; D gene: .; V gene: TRBV27; CDR3 protein: CASSSPNTEAFF; CDR3 DNA: TGTGCCAGCAGTTCACCGAACACTGAAGCTTTCTTT
J gene: TRBJ2-7; clone size: .; D gene: .; V gene: TRBV7-8; CDR3 protein: CASSPTLGYEQYF; CDR3 DNA: TGTGCCAGCAGCCCAACCTTGGGATACGAGCAGTACTTC
J gene: TRBJ1-1; clone size: .; D gene: .; V gene: TRBV28; CDR3 protein: CASSLIPGSNTEAFF; CDR3 DNA: TGTGCCAGCAGTTTAATCCCGGGGTCTAACACTGAAGCTTTCTTT
J gene: TRBJ1-6; clone size: .; D gene: .; V gene: TRBV2; CDR3 protein: CASGPLRPLHF; CDR3 DNA: TGTGCCAGCGGCCCCTTAAGGCCCCTCCACTTT
J gene: TRBJ2-1; clone size: .; D gene: .; V gene: TRBV5-4; CDR3 protein: CASSLGIGNEQFF; CDR3 DNA: TGTGCCAGCAGCTTGGGTATCGGCAATGAGCAGTTCTTC
J gene: TRBJ1-1; clone size: medium-sized; D gene: TRBD1; V gene: TRBV11-3; CDR3 protein: CASSLDGRGGMDEAFF; CDR3 DNA: TGTGCCAGCAGCTTAGATGGGCGAGGGGGCATGGATGAAGCTTTCTTT
J gene: TRBJ1-3; clone size: .; D gene: TRBD1; V gene: TRBV12-5; CDR3 protein: CATSRDRDLISGNTIYF; CDR3 DNA: TGTGCTACCTCCCGGGACAGGGACCTGATTTCTGGAAACACCATATATTTT
J gene: TRBJ2-1; clone size: once; D gene: .; V gene: TRBV12-5; CDR3 protein: CASGLVSDTLSYNEQFF; CDR3 DNA: TGTGCTAGTGGTTTGGTATCGGACACTCTCTCCTACAATGAGCAGTTCTTC
J gene: TRBJ1-2; clone size: many; D gene: .; V gene: TRBV19; CDR3 protein: CASSIDVAAYGYTF; CDR3 DNA: TGTGCCAGTAGTATAGATGTGGCAGCCTATGGCTACACCTTC
J gene: TRBJ2-2; clone size: .; D gene: TRBD2; V gene: TRBV10-3; CDR3 protein: CAISAGLAAGELFF; CDR3 DNA: TGTGCCATCAGTGCTGGACTAGCGGCCGGGGAGCTGTTTTTT
J gene: TRBJ1-2; clone size: .; D gene: TRBD1; V gene: TRBV19; CDR3 protein: CASRDRGGGYTF; CDR3 DNA: TGTGCCAGCCGTGACAGGGGAGGTGGCTACACCTTC
J gene: TRBJ1-2; clone size: .; D gene: .; V gene: TRBV21-1; CDR3 protein: CASSKGYGYTF; CDR3 DNA: TGTGCCAGCAGCAAAGGTTACGGCTACACCTTC
J gene: TRBJ2-3; clone size: .; D gene: .; V gene: TRBV10-2; CDR3 protein: CASSEPHSTDTQYF; CDR3 DNA: TGCGCCAGCAGTGAGCCACATAGCACAGATACGCAGTATTTT
J gene: TRBJ2-7; clone size: once; D gene: TRBD2; V gene: TRBV6-8; CDR3 protein: CASRPQDGGVCEQYF; CDR3 DNA: TGTGCCAGCCGCCCCCAGGACGGGGGGGTTTGCGAGCAGTACTTC
J gene: TRBJ1-1; clone size: few; D gene: .; V gene: TRBV5-1; CDR3 protein: CASSLSDSHLTEAFF; CDR3 DNA: TGCGCCAGCAGCCTCTCCGACAGCCACCTCACTGAAGCTTTCTTT
J gene: TRBJ1-1; clone size: .; D gene: .; V gene: TRBV25-1; CDR3 protein: CASSASQGYTEAFF; CDR3 DNA: TGTGCCAGCAGTGCTTCACAGGGTTACACTGAAGCTTTCTTT
J gene: TRBJ2-5; clone size: .; D gene: TRBD2; V gene: TRBV30; CDR3 protein: CAWKISLAGGYNQETQYF; CDR3 DNA: TGTGCCTGGAAAATCTCCCTAGCGGGGGGGTATAACCAAGAGACCCAGTACTTC
J gene: TRBJ1-2; clone size: .; D gene: .; V gene: TRBV6-5; CDR3 protein: CASWEGGHGYTF; CDR3 DNA: TGTGCCAGCTGGGAGGGTGGCCATGGCTACACCTTC
J gene: TRBJ1-1; clone size: .; D gene: TRBD1; V gene: TRBV4-1; CDR3 protein: CASRWDSKNTEAFF; CDR3 DNA: TGCGCCAGCAGATGGGACAGCAAGAACACTGAAGCTTTCTTT
J gene: TRBJ1-2; clone size: .; D gene: TRBD1; V gene: TRBV6-6; CDR3 protein: CASSYQGQADGYTF; CDR3 DNA: TGTGCCAGCAGTTACCAGGGACAGGCAGATGGCTACACCTTC
J gene: TRBJ1-2; clone size: .; D gene: .; V gene: TRBV18; CDR3 protein: CASSPDEGGYTF; CDR3 DNA: TGTGCCAGCTCACCCGACGAGGGCGGCTACACCTTC
J gene: TRBJ1-6; clone size: .; D gene: TRBD1; V gene: TRBV5-1; CDR3 protein: CASSLGQGESPLHF; CDR3 DNA: TGCGCCAGCAGCTTGGGACAGGGAGAGTCACCCCTCCACTTT
J gene: TRBJ1-2; clone size: .; D gene: TRBD1; V gene: TRBV6-5; CDR3 protein: CASSPPGGSGYTF; CDR3 DNA: TGTGCCAGCAGTCCCCCAGGGGGGTCTGGCTACACCTTC
J gene: TRBJ1-5; clone size: .; D gene: .; V gene: TRBV5-1; CDR3 protein: CASSLAGERQPQHF; CDR3 DNA: TGCGCCAGCAGCTTAGCGGGGGAGCGCCAGCCCCAGCATTTT
J gene: TRBJ1-1; clone size: .; D gene: TRBD1; V gene: TRBV18; CDR3 protein: CASSKGQGKNTEAFF; CDR3 DNA: TGTGCCAGCTCAAAGGGACAGGGAAAGAACACTGAAGCTTTCTTT
J gene: TRBJ2-7; clone size: .; D gene: .; V gene: TRBV28; CDR3 protein: CASRNRDTSYEQYF; CDR3 DNA: TGTGCCAGCAGGAACCGGGACACATCCTACGAGCAGTACTTC
J gene: TRBJ2-7; clone size: .; D gene: .; V gene: TRBV7-2; CDR3 protein: CASSWAGSYEQYF; CDR3 DNA: TGTGCCAGCAGCTGGGCGGGCTCCTACGAGCAGTACTTC
J gene: TRBJ2-5; clone size: .; D gene: .; V gene: TRBV11-2; CDR3 protein: CASSLGRVSEETQYF; CDR3 DNA: TGTGCCAGCAGCTTAGGGAGGGTATCGGAAGAGACCCAGTACTTC
J gene: TRBJ2-2; clone size: .; D gene: .; V gene: TRBV11-2; CDR3 protein: CASSRSGELNTGELFF; CDR3 DNA: TGTGCCAGCAGCCGGAGTGGGGAATTGAACACCGGGGAGCTGTTTTTT
J gene: TRBJ2-5; clone size: few; D gene: TRBD2; V gene: TRBV5-1; CDR3 protein: CASRYGLDGPETQYF; CDR3 DNA: TGCGCCAGCAGATACGGACTAGACGGTCCGGAGACCCAGTACTTC